The 12 T cell receptor beta chains below come from one sample, sequenced in a study of blood T cell repertoires in COVID-19. Here immunoSEQ multiplex PCR was the method, and the copy in TCRdb shows in-frame clones only, minus some. Here the sample spans some 370,000 clones, under 85% being singletons. Sample: PBMCs or T cells enriched from blood (not recorded which). The receptors shown here come from a woman aged 45-65 years who had recovered from COVID-19.

The chain uses TRBV7-2 and TRBJ2-3; 16 nucleotides line up with TRBD2. The V segment lost 2 bases and the J segment 5 bases; nucleotides outside the gene matches: 7. The CDR3 length is 18 residues. Looked up from germline, CDR1 is SGHTA and CDR2 is FQGNSA. CDR3 region: CASSLSGTSGGALDTQYF. The CDR3 DNA sequence: TGTGCCAGCAGCTTATCCGGGACTAGCGGGGGGGCCCTAGATACGCAGTATTTT.

The CDR3 protein is CASSLEARNTGELFF. Written as DNA, the CDR3 is TGTGCCAGCAGCTTAGAAGCGCGGAACACCGGGGAGCTGTTTTTT. The chain employs TRBV7-6 and TRBJ2-2; no clear D gene. Looked up from germline, CDR1 is SGHVS and CDR2 is FNYEAQ. V lost 1 base, J lost 1 base, and 7 bases lay in between. This CDR3 is built from 15 residues.

The chain carries TRBV6-2 or TRBV6-3 and TRBJ2-1, with D tentatively TRBD1 (5 bases). Trimming stripped 4 bases from V and 6 bases from J, with 19 bases between. This CDR3 contains 16 residues. Germline CDR1 reads MNHEY; CDR2 reads SVGEGT. The CDR3 loop is CASSSHHQGSSNEQFF. Written as DNA, the CDR3 is TGTGCCAGCAGTTCCCACCACCAGGGAAGTAGCAATGAGCAGTTCTTC.

The chain is built from TRBV18 and TRBJ1-3, with unresolved D. CDR3 length: 15 amino acids. Germline loops: CDR1 KGHSH, CDR2 LQKENI. V was trimmed by 3 bases and J by 0 bases, leaving 9 bases between them. CDR3 sequence: CASSPVESSGNTIYF. The CDR3 DNA is TGTGCCAGCTCACCGGTGGAGAGCTCTGGAAACACCATATATTTT.

Regarding this clone: Other DNA sequences from this sample encode an identical CDR3 as well. This rearrangement joins TRBV28 to TRBJ1-4; 11 nucleotides align to TRBD1. This CDR3 is 14 amino acids long. Germline CDR1 MDHEN, CDR2 SYDVKM. V lost 5 bases, J lost 7 bases, and 3 bases stayed unmatched. CDR3 residues: CASSLDRGREKLFF. CDR3 DNA sequence: TGTGCCAGCAGTCTGGACAGGGGGCGTGAAAAACTGTTTTTT.

The rearrangement links TRBV2 to TRBJ2-3; D ambiguous. This CDR3 has 12 residues. Germline V lookup: CDR1 SNHLY, CDR2 FYNNEI. The V gene lost 5 bases and the J gene lost 6 bases, with 9 bases spanning the gap. CDR3 DNA sequence: TGTGCCAGCAGTTATAACGCGGATACGCAGTATTTT. This translates into CASSYNADTQYF.

A note on this clone: This specimen includes other DNA sequences encoding the same CDR3. The chain is built from TRBV18 and TRBJ1-2, with TRBD1 as a possible D gene (5 bases). The germline V gene encodes CDR1 KGHSH and CDR2 LQKENI. CDR3 length: 12 residues. Deletions cut 3 bases from V and 4 bases from J, with 6 bases between. The CDR3 nucleotides are TGTGCCAGCTCACCCGACAGCTATGGCTACACCTTC. Amino acid sequence: CASSPDSYGYTF. Full variable domain (rest looked up from reference TRBV18 and TRBJ1-2): NAGVMQNPRHLVRRRGQEARLRCSPMKGHSHVYWYRQLPEEGLKFMVYLQKENIIDESGMPKERFSAEFPKEGPSILRIQQVVRGDSAAYFCASSPDSYGYTFGSGTRLTVV.

The chain uses TRBV29-1 and TRBJ1-4; no firm D call. Germline V lookup: CDR1 SQVTM, CDR2 ANQGSEA. Trimming cost V 7 bases and J 5 bases, with 5 bases left between them. The CDR3 loop spans 10 amino acids. The CDR3 here is CSAVNEKLFF. The CDR3 bases are TGCAGCGCCGTCAATGAAAAACTGTTTTTT.

This clone was seen only once. V gene TRBV21-1 combines with J gene TRBJ1-1; the table calls TRBD1, which could not be checked here. TRBV21-1 is marked as a pseudogene. The CDR3 has 18 residues. CDR3: CASSSPPTGQGIDTEAFF. In nucleotides, the CDR3 is TGTGCCAGCAGCAGTCCGCCTACGGGACAGGGGATCGACACTGAAGCTTTCTTT.

V usage is TRBV18 and J usage is TRBJ1-2, with TRBD1 matching over 9 bases. In germline, CDR1 is KGHSH, CDR2 LQKENI. The V segment lost 3 bases and the J segment 5 bases; nucleotides outside the gene matches: 1. The CDR3 contains 13 residues. The CDR3 spells CASSPGTGYGYTF. The CDR3 region has the DNA TGTGCCAGCTCACCTGGGACAGGGTATGGCTACACCTTC.

The chain links TRBV19 to TRBJ2-2; no reliable D call. The length of the CDR3 is 15 residues. The germline CDR1 and CDR2 sequences are LNHDA and SQIVND (reference sequence). The V and J ends lost 4 bases and 4 bases respectively, with 13 bases between them. The CDR3 DNA follows: TGTGCCAGTAGTAAGGATCTGGAGAGCACCGGGGAGCTGTTTTTT. Its translation: CASSKDLESTGELFF.

The chain combines TRBV11-2 with TRBJ1-2, with D possibly matching TRBD1 (6 bases). With 0 bases removed from V and 6 bases from J, the gap between germline ends came to 11 bases. Germline V lookup: CDR1 SGHAT, CDR2 FQNNGV. The CDR3 loop spans 14 amino acids. The CDR3 region is CASSLDRAGDGYTF. As DNA, the CDR3 is TGTGCCAGCAGCTTAGATAGGGCAGGGGATGGCTACACCTTC.